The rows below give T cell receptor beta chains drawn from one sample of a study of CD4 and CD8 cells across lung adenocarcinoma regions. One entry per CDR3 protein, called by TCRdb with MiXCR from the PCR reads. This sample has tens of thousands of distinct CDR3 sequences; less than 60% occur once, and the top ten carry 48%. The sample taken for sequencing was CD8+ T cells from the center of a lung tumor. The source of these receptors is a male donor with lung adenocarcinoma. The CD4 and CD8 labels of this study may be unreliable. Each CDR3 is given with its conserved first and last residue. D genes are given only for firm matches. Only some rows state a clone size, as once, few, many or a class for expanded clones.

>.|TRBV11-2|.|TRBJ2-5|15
CAGGRVSWDQDTQYF
TGTGCCGGGGGCCGAGTCAGCTGGGACCAAGATACGCAGTACTTT
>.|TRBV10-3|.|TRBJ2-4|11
CALGAKDTQYF
TGTGCCCTCGGTGCCAAAGACACTCAGTATTTC
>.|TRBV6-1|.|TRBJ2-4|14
CAGTGLPAKDIQYF
TGTGCCGGCACGGGGCTCCCAGCCAAAGACATTCAGTACTTC
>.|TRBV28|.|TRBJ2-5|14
CASNPGDYQETQYF
TGTGCCAGCAACCCGGGAGATTACCAAGAGACCCAGTACTTC
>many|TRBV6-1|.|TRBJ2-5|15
CASSDPPLGVETQYF
TGTGCCAGCAGTGACCCCCCCCTGGGTGTCGAGACCCAGTACTTC
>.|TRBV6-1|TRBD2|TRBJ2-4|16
CASTGPGGGDQETQYF
TGTGCCAGCACGGGGCCCGGGGGAGGGGATCAGGAGACGCAGTACTTC
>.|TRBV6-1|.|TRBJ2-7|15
CARGGGGGDKETQYF
TGTGCCAGGGGGGGGGGGGGCGGAGACAAAGAGACGCAGTACTTC
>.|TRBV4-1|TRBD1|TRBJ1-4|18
CASSLRTGSFSTNEKLFF
TGCGCCAGCAGCCTCCGGACAGGGTCGTTCTCAACTAATGAAAAACTGTTTTTT
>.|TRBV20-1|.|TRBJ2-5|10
CSAAQETQYF
TGCAGTGCCGCCCAAGAGACCCAGTACTTC
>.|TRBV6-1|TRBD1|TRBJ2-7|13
CASSETGAYEQYF
TGTGCCAGCAGTGAGACAGGGGCCTACGAGCAGTACTTC
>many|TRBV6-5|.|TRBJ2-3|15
CASSYGQKRIDTQYF
TGTGCCAGCAGTTACGGACAAAAGCGTATTGATACGCAGTATTTT
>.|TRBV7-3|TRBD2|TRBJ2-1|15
CASRLLAGGSDEQFF
TGTGCCAGCAGGTTACTAGCGGGAGGTTCGGATGAGCAGTTCTTC
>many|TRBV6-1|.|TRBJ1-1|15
CASSVTRRGNTEAFF
TGTGCCAGCAGTGTTACACGACGTGGGAACACTGAAGCTTTCTTT
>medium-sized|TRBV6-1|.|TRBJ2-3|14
CASSVQGGTDTQYF
TGTGCCAGCAGTGTACAGGGGGGGACAGATACGCAGTATTTT
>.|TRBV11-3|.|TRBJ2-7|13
CARGPGGKDTQYF
TGTGCCAGGGGGCCGGGGGGCAAAGATACGCAGTACTTC
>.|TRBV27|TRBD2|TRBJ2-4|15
CASGLGRGAKKIQYF
TGTGCCAGCGGGCTCGGGCGGGGGGCCAAAAAGATCCAGTACTTC